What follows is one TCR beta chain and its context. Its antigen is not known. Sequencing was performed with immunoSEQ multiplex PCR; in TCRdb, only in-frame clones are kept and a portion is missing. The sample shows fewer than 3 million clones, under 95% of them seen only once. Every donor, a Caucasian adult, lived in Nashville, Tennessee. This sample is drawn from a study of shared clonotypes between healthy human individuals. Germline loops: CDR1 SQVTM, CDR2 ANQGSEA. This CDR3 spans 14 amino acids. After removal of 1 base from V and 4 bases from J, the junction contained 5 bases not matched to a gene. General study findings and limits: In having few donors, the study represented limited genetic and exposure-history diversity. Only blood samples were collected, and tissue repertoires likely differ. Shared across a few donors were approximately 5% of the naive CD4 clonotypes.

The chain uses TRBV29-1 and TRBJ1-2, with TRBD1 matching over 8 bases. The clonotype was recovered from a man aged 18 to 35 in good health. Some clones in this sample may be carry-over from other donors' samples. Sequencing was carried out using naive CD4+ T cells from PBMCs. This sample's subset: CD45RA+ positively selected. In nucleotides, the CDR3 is TGCAGCGTTGAAGTAGGACAGGGCCGCTATGGCTACACCTTC. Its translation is CSVEVGQGRYGYTF.